The clone carrying this T cell receptor beta chain was seen a handful of times. The antigen is not known. This specimen comes from a study of T cell responses to AZD1222 COVID-19 vaccine. Method: immunoSEQ multiplex PCR; TCRdb's copy keeps in-frame clones and lacks some. The profile shows tens of thousands of clones, 83% of them singletons. Findings of the study overall: Spike-specific TCR repertoires showed rising breadth and depth after two AZD1222 doses. Across spike, vaccine-associated CD4 TCRs were found, dominant at 160-218 and 743-854. Scientists sampled the repertoires only once the peak T cell response had passed.

Germline CDR1 reads LNHNV; CDR2 reads YYDKDF (reference sequence). Trimming took 5 bases from V and 1 from J, leaving 11 bases between them. CDR3 size: 14 residues. The chain couples TRBV15 to TRBJ2-5; the D gene could be TRBD1 or TRBD2 (5 bases each). The source material was peripheral blood, sampled on day 0 of AZD1222 vaccination. This receptor was taken from an adult in good health. In DNA form, the CDR3 reads TGTGCCACCAGCCCAAGAGGGACCCAAGAGACCCAGTACTTC. Amino acids: CATSPRGTQETQYF.